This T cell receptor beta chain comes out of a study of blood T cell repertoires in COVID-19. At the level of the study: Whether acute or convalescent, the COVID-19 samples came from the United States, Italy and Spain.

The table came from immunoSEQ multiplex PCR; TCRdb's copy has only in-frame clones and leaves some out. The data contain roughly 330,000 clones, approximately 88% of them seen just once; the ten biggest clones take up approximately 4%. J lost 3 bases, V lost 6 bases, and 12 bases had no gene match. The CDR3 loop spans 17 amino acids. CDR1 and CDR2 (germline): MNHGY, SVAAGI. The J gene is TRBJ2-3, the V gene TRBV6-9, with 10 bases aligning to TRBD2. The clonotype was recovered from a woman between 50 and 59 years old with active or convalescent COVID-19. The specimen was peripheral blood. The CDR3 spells CASSPRGASGSTDTQYF. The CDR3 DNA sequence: TGTGCCAGCAGCCCTAGAGGGGCTAGCGGGAGTACAGATACGCAGTATTTT.